This T cell receptor beta chain originates from a study of T cells in localized non-small cell lung cancer. Only in-frame clones appear in the TCRdb table, and some are missing; sequencing was by immunoSEQ multiplex PCR. The repertoire holds tens of thousands of clones, 84% seen once, with about 13% in the top ten. The germline V and J ends were trimmed by 3 bases and 4 bases, with 10 bases remaining between them. Per the germline V gene, CDR1 is SGHTA and CDR2 is FQGNSA. This CDR3 is built from 15 residues. On this clone: Its antigen is as yet unknown.

Study-level points and caveats: Without multi-region sequencing, intratumor heterogeneity could not be excluded. Among the top 100 tumor clones, a median about 52 appeared in adjacent lung. Uninvolved nearby lung showed the greatest T cell clonality, exceeding that found in tumor.

Sequenced material: peripheral blood, taken before any cancer treatment. The receptor comes from a female donor older than 55 with stage I lung adenocarcinoma. The chain combines TRBV7-2 with TRBJ2-6; D unresolved. The CDR3 loop reads CASSFGSFGANVLTF. The CDR3, as DNA: TGTGCCAGCAGCTTTGGCTCTTTCGGGGCCAACGTCCTGACTTTC.